The rows below give T cell receptor beta chains drawn from one sample of a study of T-cell memory formation after mild COVID-19. From the 5' RACE reads, TCRdb called clonotypes with MiXCR, one entry per CDR3 protein. The sample yields over 250,000 distinct CDR3 sequences, approximately 15% seen once. Sample: PBMCs or a T cell subset sorted from them (not recorded which). Receptors were obtained from a man aged 18 to 30 who had mild COVID-19 (a few samples of this study predate the infection). Cell type and time point are not known. Each CDR3 is given with its conserved first and last residue. Each record gives: clone size, J gene, D gene, V gene, CDR3 protein, CDR3 DNA. The D gene is left open where the match is weak. Size values are once, few and many counts, or a class for expanded clones, and some rows have none.

-	TRBJ1-1	-	TRBV4-1	CASSQVVAAPDLNTEAFF	TGCGCCAGCAGCCAAGTTGTGGCTGCCCCTGATTTGAACACTGAAGCTTTCTTT
few	TRBJ2-3	-	TRBV5-1	CASSYGGQRTDTQYF	TGCGCCAGCAGCTACGGGGGACAGCGCACAGATACGCAGTATTTT
-	TRBJ1-6	TRBD1	TRBV10-3	CAISDLRGSPLHF	TGTGCCATCAGTGACCTCAGGGGGTCACCCCTCCACTTT
-	TRBJ2-4	-	TRBV5-6	CASSLDRAGIQYF	TGTGCCAGCAGCTTGGATAGGGCGGGCATTCAGTACTTC
-	TRBJ2-6	-	TRBV3-1	CASSQGGAGANVLTF	TGTGCCAGCAGCCAAGGGGGAGCTGGGGCCAACGTCCTGACTTTC
few	TRBJ2-1	TRBD2	TRBV29-1	CSVVGGTSGGMRYNEQFF	TGCAGCGTTGTTGGCGGGACTAGCGGGGGGATGAGATACAATGAGCAGTTCTTC
few	TRBJ1-2	-	TRBV6-5	CASRFEGQQPGGYTF	TGTGCCAGCCGCTTCGAGGGACAACAACCTGGGGGCTACACCTTC
few	TRBJ2-5	TRBD1	TRBV11-2	CASSPPTGSGETQYF	TGTGCCAGCAGCCCCCCGACAGGGAGTGGGGAGACCCAGTACTTC
-	TRBJ2-2	-	TRBV7-9	CASSSTTTSNTGELFF	TGTGCCAGCAGCTCGACAACTACTTCGAACACCGGGGAGCTGTTTTTT
-	TRBJ2-3	-	TRBV5-1	CASSYYGRPSTDTQYF	TGCGCCAGCAGCTACTACGGGAGACCTAGCACAGATACGCAGTATTTT
-	TRBJ2-1	-	TRBV6-2/TRBV6-3	CASKRSYNEQFF	TGTGCCAGCAAGCGTAGTTACAATGAGCAGTTCTTC
many	TRBJ2-7	-	TRBV4-1	CASSQEPGVSYEQYF	TGCGCCAGCAGCCAAGAGCCAGGAGTCTCCTACGAGCAGTACTTC
-	TRBJ2-7	-	TRBV4-3	CASSQDRRRGPFSYEQYF	TGCGCCAGCAGCCAAGATCGAAGGCGGGGGCCCTTCTCCTACGAGCAGTACTTC
-	TRBJ2-7	-	TRBV7-2	CASSLRSGTGSDEQYF	TGTGCCAGCAGCCTCAGGAGCGGGACAGGTTCGGACGAGCAGTACTTC
few	TRBJ2-3	TRBD2	TRBV24-1	CATEGVFPGGSTQYF	TGTGCCACTGAAGGGGTGTTCCCGGGAGGGAGTACGCAGTATTTT
few	TRBJ2-3	-	TRBV20-1	CSDRDPNTDTQYF	TGCAGTGACCGGGACCCAAACACAGATACGCAGTATTTT
few	TRBJ1-1	-	TRBV7-3	CASSSYMNTEAFF	TGTGCCAGCAGCTCCTATATGAACACTGAAGCTTTCTTT
few	TRBJ2-5	-	TRBV7-2	CASSPQPLVGQETQYF	TGTGCCAGCAGCCCCCAGCCCCTAGTGGGACAAGAGACCCAGTACTTC
-	TRBJ2-2	-	TRBV6-5	CASRTYANTGELFF	TGTGCCAGCAGGACGTACGCGAACACCGGGGAGCTGTTTTTT
once	TRBJ2-7	TRBD2	TRBV19	CASSLGTSGSYEQYF	TGTGCCAGTAGCCTTGGGACTAGCGGGTCCTACGAGCAGTACTTC
-	TRBJ2-3	-	TRBV6-5	CASSSRTENTDTQYF	TGTGCCAGCAGTTCGAGGACAGAGAACACAGATACGCAGTATTTT
few	TRBJ1-1	-	TRBV19	CASSIVSDFTEAFF	TGTGCCAGTAGTATAGTCTCGGATTTCACTGAAGCTTTCTTT
few	TRBJ1-2	-	TRBV6-2/TRBV6-3	CASTVPANYGYTF	TGTGCCAGCACCGTCCCAGCTAACTATGGCTACACCTTC
many	TRBJ2-1	-	TRBV7-2	CASSSAYTTEEQFF	TGTGCCAGCAGCTCCGCCTATACTACGGAGGAGCAGTTCTTC
-	TRBJ1-2	-	TRBV9	CASSVDSGHYGYTF	TGTGCCAGCAGCGTAGATTCAGGACACTATGGCTACACCTTC
-	TRBJ2-3	TRBD1	TRBV20-1	CSASHRDRGRSTDTQYF	TGCAGTGCCAGCCACCGGGACAGGGGGAGAAGCACAGATACGCAGTATTTT
many	TRBJ1-6	-	TRBV6-4	CASSDSAGMNSPLHF	TGTGCCAGCAGTGACTCGGCAGGGATGAATTCACCCCTCCACTTT
few	TRBJ2-7	-	TRBV28	CASSLWAGDEQYF	TGTGCCAGCAGTTTATGGGCAGGGGACGAGCAGTACTTC
-	TRBJ2-1	-	TRBV24-1	CATSTGTNSREQFF	TGTGCCACCAGTACCGGGACCAACTCGCGGGAGCAGTTCTTC
few	TRBJ1-2	TRBD1	TRBV5-1	CASSPYGQGASYGYTF	TGCGCCAGCAGCCCCTACGGACAGGGGGCGAGCTATGGCTACACCTTC
-	TRBJ2-5	TRBD2	TRBV7-9	CASSFSGGQGETQYF	TGTGCCAGCAGCTTTAGCGGGGGGCAGGGAGAGACCCAGTACTTC
-	TRBJ1-2	-	TRBV20-1	CSATKDGYGYTF	TGCAGTGCTACAAAGGACGGGTATGGCTACACCTTC
once	TRBJ2-3	TRBD2	TRBV9	CASSVLAGGGTDTQYF	TGTGCCAGCAGCGTGCTAGCGGGGGGTGGTACAGATACGCAGTATTTT
-	TRBJ2-7	-	TRBV27	CASSYRRTYEQYF	TGTGCCAGCAGTTATCGGCGGACCTACGAGCAGTACTTC
few	TRBJ1-1	-	TRBV10-3	CAIGRGREAFF	TGTGCCATCGGTCGGGGCCGAGAAGCTTTCTTT
-	TRBJ2-5	TRBD2	TRBV5-1	CASSLEGSGQETQYF	TGCGCCAGCAGCTTGGAGGGTAGCGGGCAAGAGACCCAGTACTTC
-	TRBJ2-3	-	TRBV27	CASSLASPVDTQYF	TGTGCCAGCAGTTTAGCATCCCCGGTCGATACGCAGTATTTT
-	TRBJ1-5	-	TRBV7-6	CASSPGGSRNQPQHF	TGTGCCAGCAGCCCTGGGGGGTCCCGCAATCAGCCCCAGCATTTT
few	TRBJ2-3	TRBD2	TRBV20-1	CSARTSGGAGDTQYF	TGCAGTGCTAGAACCAGCGGGGGGGCCGGAGATACGCAGTATTTT
few	TRBJ2-3	-	TRBV2	CASSEVESSTDTQYF	TGTGCCAGCAGTGAAGTGGAATCTAGCACAGATACGCAGTATTTT
few	TRBJ2-5	-	TRBV6-2/TRBV6-3	CASGGARRETQYF	TGTGCCAGCGGGGGGGCGAGGCGAGAGACCCAGTACTTC
-	TRBJ2-3	TRBD1	TRBV7-2	CASSPYGQGSTDTQYF	TGTGCCAGCAGCCCATACGGACAGGGGAGCACAGATACGCAGTATTTT
few	TRBJ2-7	TRBD1	TRBV6-5	CASSYSMGTGSLEQYF	TGTGCCAGCAGTTACTCGATGGGGACAGGATCGCTCGAGCAGTACTTC
-	TRBJ2-5	-	TRBV5-1	CASSLQTVEETQYF	TGCGCCAGCAGCTTACAAACTGTCGAGGAGACCCAGTACTTC
-	TRBJ2-3	-	TRBV10-3	CAISDSLLGDTVSTDTQYF	TGTGCCATCAGTGACAGCCTCTTAGGGGACACAGTCAGCACAGATACGCAGTATTTT
few	TRBJ2-5	-	TRBV5-6	CASSSEGLLQETQYF	TGTGCCAGCAGCTCGGAGGGGTTACTACAAGAGACCCAGTACTTC
-	TRBJ2-7	-	TRBV6-6	CASSSSGRSYEQYF	TGTGCCAGCAGTTCCTCGGGACGGAGCTACGAGCAGTACTTC
few	TRBJ1-2	-	TRBV6-5	CASSIGQIYGYTF	TGTGCCAGCAGCATAGGACAGATCTATGGCTACACCTTC
-	TRBJ1-3	-	TRBV5-1	CASSLSQGTGNTIYF	TGCGCCAGCAGCTTGAGTCAGGGTACTGGAAACACCATATATTTT
few	TRBJ2-1	-	TRBV20-1	CSARDPRHYNEQFF	TGCAGTGCTAGAGATCCGAGACACTACAATGAGCAGTTCTTC
-	TRBJ2-5	TRBD2	TRBV18	CASSPSGGFDETQYF	TGTGCCAGCTCACCTAGCGGGGGGTTCGACGAGACCCAGTACTTC
few	TRBJ2-3	TRBD1	TRBV20-1	CSSWTRDRGTDTQYF	TGCAGTTCCTGGACCCGGGACAGGGGCACAGATACGCAGTATTTT
few	TRBJ1-1	-	TRBV7-9	CASRRGNTEAFF	TGTGCCAGCCGTCGGGGGAACACTGAAGCTTTCTTT
-	TRBJ2-5	-	TRBV20-1	CSADMQETQYF	TGCAGTGCTGACATGCAAGAGACCCAGTACTTC
few	TRBJ1-2	TRBD1	TRBV27	CASSSPAGQGPIGYTF	TGTGCCAGCAGTTCTCCAGCAGGACAGGGGCCGATCGGCTACACCTTC
many	TRBJ2-3	TRBD2	TRBV12-3/TRBV12-4	CASTWVLALDTQYF	TGTGCCAGCACCTGGGTACTAGCGCTTGATACGCAGTATTTT
few	TRBJ2-1	-	TRBV7-2	CASSLGWGRASNEQFF	TGTGCCAGCAGCCTAGGTTGGGGCAGGGCCTCCAATGAGCAGTTCTTC